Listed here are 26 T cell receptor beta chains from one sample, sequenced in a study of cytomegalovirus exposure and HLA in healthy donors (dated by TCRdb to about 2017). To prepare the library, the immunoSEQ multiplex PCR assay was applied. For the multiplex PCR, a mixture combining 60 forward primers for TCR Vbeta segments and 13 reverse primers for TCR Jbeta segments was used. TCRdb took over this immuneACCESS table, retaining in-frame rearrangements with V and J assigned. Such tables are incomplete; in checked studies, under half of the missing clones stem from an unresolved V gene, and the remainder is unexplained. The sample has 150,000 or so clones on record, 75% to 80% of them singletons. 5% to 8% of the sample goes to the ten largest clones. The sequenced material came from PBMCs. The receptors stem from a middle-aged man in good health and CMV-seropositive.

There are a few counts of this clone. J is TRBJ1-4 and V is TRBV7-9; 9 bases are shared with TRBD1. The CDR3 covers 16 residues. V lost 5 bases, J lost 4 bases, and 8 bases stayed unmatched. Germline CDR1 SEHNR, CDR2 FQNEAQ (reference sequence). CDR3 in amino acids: CASSQTGTGFNEKLFF. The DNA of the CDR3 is TGTGCCAGCAGCCAGACCGGGACAGGGTTTAATGAAAAACTGTTTTTT.

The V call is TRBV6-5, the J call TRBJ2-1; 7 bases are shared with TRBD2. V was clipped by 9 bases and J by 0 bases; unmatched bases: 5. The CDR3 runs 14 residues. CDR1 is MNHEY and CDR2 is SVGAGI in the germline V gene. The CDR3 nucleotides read TGTGCCAGTCGACGGGACTACTCCTACAATGAGCAGTTCTTC. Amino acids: CASRRDYSYNEQFF.

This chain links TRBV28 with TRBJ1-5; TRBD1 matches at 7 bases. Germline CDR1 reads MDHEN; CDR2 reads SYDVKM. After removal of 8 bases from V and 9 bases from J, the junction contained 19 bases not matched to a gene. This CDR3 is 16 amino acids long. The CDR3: CASRGGDSPLGRPQHF. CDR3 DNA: TGTGCCAGCCGGGGGGGGGACAGTCCTCTGGGGCGGCCCCAGCATTTT.

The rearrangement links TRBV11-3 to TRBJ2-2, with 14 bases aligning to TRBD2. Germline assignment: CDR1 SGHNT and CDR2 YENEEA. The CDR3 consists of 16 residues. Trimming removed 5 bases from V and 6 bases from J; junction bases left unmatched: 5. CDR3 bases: TGTGCCAGCAGCCCAAGACTAGCGGGAGGGCCCGGGGAGCTGTTTTTT. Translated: CASSPRLAGGPGELFF.

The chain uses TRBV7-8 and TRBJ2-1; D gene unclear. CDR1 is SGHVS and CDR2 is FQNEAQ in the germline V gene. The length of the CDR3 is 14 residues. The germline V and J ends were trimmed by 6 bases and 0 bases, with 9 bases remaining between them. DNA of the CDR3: TGTGCCAGCAGTCCGGTGAGCTCCTACAATGAGCAGTTCTTC. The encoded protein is CASSPVSSYNEQFF.

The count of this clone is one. CDR3 protein: CASSPGTETDTQYF. The CDR3 nucleotides read TGCGCCAGCAGCCCCGGGACAGAGACAGATACGCAGTATTTT. J is TRBJ2-3 and V is TRBV5-1; 7 nucleotides agree with TRBD1. The V gene's germline CDR1 is SGHRS and CDR2 YFSETQ. This CDR3 is 14 amino acids long. V shed 4 bases, J shed 3 bases, and the junction held 5 bases outside the gene matches.

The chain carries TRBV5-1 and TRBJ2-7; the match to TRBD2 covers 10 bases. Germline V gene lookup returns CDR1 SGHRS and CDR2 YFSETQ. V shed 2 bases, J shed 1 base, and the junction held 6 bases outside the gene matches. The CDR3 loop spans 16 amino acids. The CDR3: CASSLGEREGSYEQYF. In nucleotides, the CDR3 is TGCGCCAGCAGCTTAGGAGAGCGGGAGGGATCCTACGAGCAGTACTTC.

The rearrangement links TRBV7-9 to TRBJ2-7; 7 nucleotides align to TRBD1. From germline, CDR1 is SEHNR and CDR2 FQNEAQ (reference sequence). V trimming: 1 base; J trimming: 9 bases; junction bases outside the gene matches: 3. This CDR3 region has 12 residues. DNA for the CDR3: TGTGCCAGCAGCTTAGACAGGGGTGCGCAGTACTTC. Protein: CASSLDRGAQYF.

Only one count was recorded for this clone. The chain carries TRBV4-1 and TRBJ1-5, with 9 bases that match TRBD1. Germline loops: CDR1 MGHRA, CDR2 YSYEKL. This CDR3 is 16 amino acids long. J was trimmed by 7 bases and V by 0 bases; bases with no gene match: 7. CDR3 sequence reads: CASSQDGGQGGQPQHF. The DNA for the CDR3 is TGCGCCAGCAGCCAAGATGGGGGACAGGGCGGGCAGCCCCAGCATTTT.

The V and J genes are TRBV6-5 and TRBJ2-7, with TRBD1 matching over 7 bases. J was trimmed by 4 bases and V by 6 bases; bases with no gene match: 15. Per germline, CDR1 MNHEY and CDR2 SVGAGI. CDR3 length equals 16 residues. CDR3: CASSYGTAATPYEQYF. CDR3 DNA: TGTGCCAGCAGCTACGGGACAGCAGCCACCCCTTACGAGCAGTACTTC.

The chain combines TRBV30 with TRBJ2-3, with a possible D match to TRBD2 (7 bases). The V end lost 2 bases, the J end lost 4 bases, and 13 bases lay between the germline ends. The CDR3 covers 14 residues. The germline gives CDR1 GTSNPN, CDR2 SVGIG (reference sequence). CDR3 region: CAWSPRGRADTQYF. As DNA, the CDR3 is TGTGCCTGGAGTCCGAGGGGGAGGGCAGATACGCAGTATTTT.

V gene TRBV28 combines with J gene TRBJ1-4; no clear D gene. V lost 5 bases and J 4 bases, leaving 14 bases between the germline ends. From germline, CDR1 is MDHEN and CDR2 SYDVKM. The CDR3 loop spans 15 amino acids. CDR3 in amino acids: CASSPPWAVNEKLFF. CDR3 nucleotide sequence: TGTGCCAGCAGTCCGCCGTGGGCTGTTAATGAAAAACTGTTTTTT.

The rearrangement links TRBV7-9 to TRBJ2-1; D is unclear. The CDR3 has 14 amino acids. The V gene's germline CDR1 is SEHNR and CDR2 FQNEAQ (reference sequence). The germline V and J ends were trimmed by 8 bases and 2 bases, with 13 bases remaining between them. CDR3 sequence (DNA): TGTGCCAGCGAGAACCAAGAAACCTACAATGAGCAGTTCTTC. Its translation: CASENQETYNEQFF.

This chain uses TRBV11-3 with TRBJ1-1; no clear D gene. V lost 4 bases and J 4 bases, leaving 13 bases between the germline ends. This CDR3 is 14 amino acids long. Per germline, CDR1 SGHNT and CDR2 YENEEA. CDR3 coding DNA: TGTGCCAGCAGCTCCCCCGGGATAAGCACTGAAGCTTTCTTT. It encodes CASSSPGISTEAFF.

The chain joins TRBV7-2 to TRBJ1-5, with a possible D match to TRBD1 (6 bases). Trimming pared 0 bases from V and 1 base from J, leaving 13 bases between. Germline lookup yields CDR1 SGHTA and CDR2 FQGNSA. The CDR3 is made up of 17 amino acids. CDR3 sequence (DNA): TGTGCCAGCAGCTTAGCGGCCTGGCAGGGGAGCAATCAGCCCCAGCATTTT. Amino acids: CASSLAAWQGSNQPQHF.

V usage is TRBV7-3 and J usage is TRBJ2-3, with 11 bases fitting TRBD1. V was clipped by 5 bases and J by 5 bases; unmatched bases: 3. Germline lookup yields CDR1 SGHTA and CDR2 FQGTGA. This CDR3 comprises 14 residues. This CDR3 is CASSAGQGEDTQYF. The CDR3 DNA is TGTGCCAGCAGCGCGGGACAGGGGGAAGATACGCAGTATTTT.

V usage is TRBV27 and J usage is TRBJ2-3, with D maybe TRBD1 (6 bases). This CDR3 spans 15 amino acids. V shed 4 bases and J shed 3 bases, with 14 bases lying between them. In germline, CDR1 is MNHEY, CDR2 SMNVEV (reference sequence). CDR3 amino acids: CASSWDTAWTDTQYF. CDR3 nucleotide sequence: TGTGCCAGCAGTTGGGACACCGCTTGGACAGATACGCAGTATTTT.

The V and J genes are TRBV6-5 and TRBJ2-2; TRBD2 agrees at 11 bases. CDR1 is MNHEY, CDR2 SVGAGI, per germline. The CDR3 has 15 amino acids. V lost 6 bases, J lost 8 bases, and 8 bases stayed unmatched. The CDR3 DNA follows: TGTGCCAGCAGAAATCTAGCGGGAGGTTCTGGGGAGCTGTTTTTT. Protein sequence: CASRNLAGGSGELFF.

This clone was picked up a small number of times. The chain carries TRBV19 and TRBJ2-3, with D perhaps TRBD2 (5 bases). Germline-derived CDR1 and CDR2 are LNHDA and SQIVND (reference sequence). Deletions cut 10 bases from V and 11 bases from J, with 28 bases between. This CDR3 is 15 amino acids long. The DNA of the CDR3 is TGTGCCACACAAGGCGGGTCCGTGCGAGGCGGCGGGCAGTATTTT. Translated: CATQGGSVRGGGQYF.

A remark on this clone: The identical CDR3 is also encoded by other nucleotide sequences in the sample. The CDR3 protein is CASSVGTSGSYEQYF. The CDR3 bases are TGTGCCAGCAGCGTAGGCACTAGCGGGAGCTACGAGCAGTACTTC. V gene TRBV9 combines with J gene TRBJ2-7; TRBD2 agrees at 11 bases. Looked up from germline, CDR1 is SGDLS and CDR2 is YYNGEE. The CDR3 totals 15 residues. V dropped 0 bases and J dropped 3; count of bases not matched to a gene: 2.

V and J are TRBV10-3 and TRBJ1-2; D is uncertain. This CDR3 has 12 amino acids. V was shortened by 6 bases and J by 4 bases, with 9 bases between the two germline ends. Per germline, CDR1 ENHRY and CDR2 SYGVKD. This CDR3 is CAISSEGYGYTF. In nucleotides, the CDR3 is TGTGCCATCAGCTCGGAGGGCTATGGCTACACCTTC.

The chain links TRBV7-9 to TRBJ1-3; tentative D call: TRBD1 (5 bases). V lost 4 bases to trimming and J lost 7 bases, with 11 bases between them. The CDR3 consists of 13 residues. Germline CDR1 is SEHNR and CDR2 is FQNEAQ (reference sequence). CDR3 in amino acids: CASSSDYRNTIYF. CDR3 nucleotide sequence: TGTGCCAGCAGCTCGGACTACAGGAACACCATATATTTT.

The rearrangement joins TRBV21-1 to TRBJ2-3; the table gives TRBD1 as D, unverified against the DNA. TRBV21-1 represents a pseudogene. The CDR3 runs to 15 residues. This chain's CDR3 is CASSRTGGLADTQYF. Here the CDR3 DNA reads TGTGCCAGCAGCCGGACAGGGGGGTTGGCAGATACGCAGTATTTT.

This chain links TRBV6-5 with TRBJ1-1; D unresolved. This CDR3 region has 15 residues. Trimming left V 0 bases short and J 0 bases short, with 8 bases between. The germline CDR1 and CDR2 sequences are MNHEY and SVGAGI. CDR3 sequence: CASSYSAEMNTEAFF. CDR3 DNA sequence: TGTGCCAGCAGTTACTCGGCTGAAATGAACACTGAAGCTTTCTTT.

CDR3 amino acids: CASSGTSGVSYNEQFF. For the CDR3, the DNA is TGTGCCAGCAGTGGGACTAGCGGGGTGTCCTACAATGAGCAGTTCTTC. This chain joins TRBV6-4 and TRBJ2-1; 12 positions match TRBD2. CDR1 is MRHNA and CDR2 is SNTAGT in the germline V gene. Losses at the gene ends were 4 bases for V and 1 base for J; bases not matched to a gene: 2. CDR3 length: 16 residues.

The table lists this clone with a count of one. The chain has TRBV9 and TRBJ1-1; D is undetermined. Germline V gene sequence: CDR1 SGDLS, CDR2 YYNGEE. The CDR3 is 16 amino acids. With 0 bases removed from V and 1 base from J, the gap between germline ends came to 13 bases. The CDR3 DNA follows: TGTGCCAGCAGCGTAGGGGCGGGCCCCACGAACACTGAAGCTTTCTTT. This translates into CASSVGAGPTNTEAFF.